The 32 T cell receptor beta chains in this list originate from one sample, sequenced in a study of blood T cells in healthy people across ages. The use of a sample-barcoded 5' primer and a J-beta primer mix characterized a second PCR of about 6 to 11 cycles. MiXCR, applied by TCRdb to the 5' RACE reads, yields one record per CDR3 protein. The sample lists 850,000 to 1,100,000 distinct CDR3 sequences; around two fifths were seen once. The specimen was blood. The receptors originated from a man younger than 30 in good health.

Details on this clonotype: A junction end diverges from the germline sequence, so it may reflect a read error. This rearrangement joins TRBV5-1 to TRBJ2-4; D may match TRBD1 or TRBD2 (6 bases each). Germline CDR1 is SGHRS and CDR2 is YFSETQ. This CDR3 is built from 18 residues. The CDR3 spells CASSWGPLTNGGKNIRYF. CDR3 nucleotide sequence: TGCGCCAGCAGCTGGGGCCCTCTTACGAACGGGGGCAAAAACATTCGGTACTTC.

This clonotype has only a few counts. This chain uses TRBV12-3 or TRBV12-4 with TRBJ2-1, with TRBD1 matching over 10 bases. CDR3 length equals 15 residues. Germline trimming cut 5 bases from V and 6 bases from J; bases unmatched to any gene: 7. This chain's CDR3 is CASSTRQGATNEQFF. CDR3 nucleotide sequence: TGTGCCAGCAGTACCAGACAGGGGGCGACCAATGAGCAGTTCTTC.

The chain is built from TRBV12-3 or TRBV12-4 and TRBJ1-1, with D uncertain. V was clipped by 4 bases and J by 0 bases, with 12 bases between them. The length of the CDR3 is 15 residues. CDR3 nucleotide sequence: TGTGCCAGCAGTTCGCCAACCGGGCTGAACACTGAAGCTTTCTTT. Translating gives CASSSPTGLNTEAFF.

V is TRBV5-1 and J is TRBJ1-1; 7 bases map to TRBD1. The CDR3 loop spans 17 amino acids. The J segment lost 0 bases and the V segment lost 7 bases, leaving 15 bases of the junction unmatched. Germline CDR1 and CDR2: SGHRS and YFSETQ. DNA for the CDR3: TGCGCCAGCGCACCGGGACAGCCTGCGGCGATGAACACTGAAGCTTTCTTT. Translating it yields CASAPGQPAAMNTEAFF. Full variable domain (outside the CDR3, taken from reference TRBV5-1 and TRBJ1-1): KAGVTQTPRYLIKTRGQQVTLSCSPISGHRSVSWYQQTPGQGLQFLFEYFSETQRNKGNFPGRFSGRQFSNSRSEMNVSTLELGDSALYLCASAPGQPAAMNTEAFFGQGTRLTVV.

The chain links TRBV11-2 to TRBJ2-3; 8 bases line up with TRBD2. The CDR3 has 17 amino acids. V shed 2 bases, J shed 5 bases, and the junction held 12 bases outside the gene matches. Germline lookup yields CDR1 SGHAT and CDR2 FQNNGV. For the CDR3, the DNA is TGTGCCAGCAGCTTAAACGGAGCGGGGGTGCTAAGAGATACGCAGTATTTT. This sequence encodes CASSLNGAGVLRDTQYF.

In DNA form, the CDR3 reads TGCAGCGTTGTACCCGGGACTAGCGGTGTCGATGAGCAGTACTTC. Its translation: CSVVPGTSGVDEQYF. This rearrangement joins TRBV29-1 to TRBJ2-5, with 11 nucleotides matching TRBD2. CDR1 and CDR2 from the germline V gene are SQVTM and ANQGSEA. V shed 4 bases and J 11 bases; nucleotides not matched to a gene: 15. This CDR3 comprises 15 residues.

This clonotype was seen more than once but under ten times. This rearrangement joins TRBV7-9 to TRBJ2-3; weak D call: TRBD1 (6 bases). Trimming removed 4 bases at V and 2 bases at J, with 13 bases between. Germline lookup yields CDR1 SEHNR and CDR2 FQNEAQ (reference sequence). The CDR3 length is 15 residues. The CDR3 spells CASSYQQGLTDTQYF. In DNA, the CDR3 is TGTGCCAGCAGCTACCAACAGGGTCTCACAGATACGCAGTATTTT.

In this sample, this clonotype turned up once. This chain connects TRBV24-1 to TRBJ1-4, with TRBD1 identical over 11 bases. CDR1 and CDR2 from the germline V gene are KGHDR and SFDVKD. The CDR3 extends over 15 amino acids. V trimming: 4 bases; J trimming: 7 bases; junction bases outside the gene matches: 4. This CDR3 is CATSDPGTGGEKLFF. In DNA, the CDR3 is TGTGCCACCAGTGACCCCGGGACAGGGGGTGAAAAACTGTTTTTT.

This clonotype was detected only a few times. The chain employs TRBV6-6 and TRBJ1-4; 8 nucleotides match TRBD1. Trimming cost V 6 bases and J 7 bases; bases outside gene matches: 7. This CDR3 region has 14 residues. Germline V gene lookup returns CDR1 MNHNY and CDR2 SVGAGI (reference sequence). CDR3 loop: CASRLDRVGEKLFF. CDR3 coding DNA: TGTGCCAGCAGATTGGACAGGGTGGGTGAAAAACTGTTTTTT.

The chain links TRBV4-2 to TRBJ2-2, with 7 bases lining up with TRBD1. J was trimmed by 1 base and V by 8 bases; bases with no gene match: 16. CDR1 LGHNA and CDR2 YNFKEQ come from the germline V gene. This CDR3 region has 18 residues. This chain's CDR3 is CASGHPTGTAVNTGELFF. CDR3 in DNA: TGTGCCAGCGGACACCCGACAGGGACGGCGGTGAACACCGGGGAGCTGTTTTTT.

The chain carries TRBV7-9 and TRBJ1-2; no definite D call. With 4 bases removed from V and 4 bases from J, the gap between germline ends came to 16 bases. Germline V lookup: CDR1 SEHNR, CDR2 FQNEAQ (reference sequence). This CDR3 spans 15 amino acids. Here the CDR3 reads CASSSTTLELYGYTF. In DNA, the CDR3 is TGTGCCAGCAGCTCAACCACACTCGAGCTCTATGGCTACACCTTC.

This clonotype turned up a few times. The V call is TRBV12-3 or TRBV12-4, the J call TRBJ2-5, with D perhaps being TRBD1 or TRBD2 (5 bases each). Trimming pared 5 bases from V and 3 bases from J, leaving 16 bases between. There are 15 residues in the CDR3. The CDR3 loop is CASSPGLGPEETQYF. The CDR3 DNA follows: TGTGCCAGCAGTCCCGGCTTGGGACCCGAAGAGACCCAGTACTTC.

This clonotype showed up just once. The CDR3 bases are TGTGCCAGCAGTGTCGGCAGGTCGGGCTACGAGCAGTACTTC. It is translated as CASSVGRSGYEQYF. This sequence joins TRBV2 and TRBJ2-7; D gene unclear. Germline V gene data show CDR1 as SNHLY and CDR2 as FYNNEI. The ends were cut back, 4 bases at V and 3 bases at J, with 13 bases in the middle. The CDR3 contains 14 residues.

This chain links TRBV6-2 or TRBV6-3 with TRBJ2-7; D unresolved. From germline, CDR1 is MNHEY and CDR2 SVGEGT. Trimming took off 5 bases at V and 4 bases at J, with 18 bases between the two ends. This CDR3 is 15 amino acids long. In DNA, the CDR3 is TGTGCCAGCAGTCGGACGCCCCGCAGGTTTTACGAGCAGTACTTC. Its protein product is CASSRTPRRFYEQYF.

Comments on this clonotype: Relative to the germline gene, one junction end is altered; a read error may explain this. This chain uses TRBV6-2 or TRBV6-3 with TRBJ1-1, with 8 bases fitting TRBD1. This CDR3 spans 16 amino acids. CDR1 MNHEY and CDR2 SVGEGT come from the germline V gene. The chain's CDR3 is CVSRYDRGGGRAEAFF. The DNA of the CDR3 is TGTGTCAGCAGATACGACAGGGGAGGAGGACGAGCTGAAGCTTTCTTT.

This chain uses TRBV9 with TRBJ2-5; TRBD1 aligns across 7 bases. Germline V CDR1 and CDR2: SGDLS, YYNGEE. The length of the CDR3 is 15 residues. Trimming cost V 0 bases and J 11 bases; bases outside gene matches: 13. DNA of the CDR3: TGTGCCAGCAGCGTAGGTGTAGGGGGCGCGGAGGAGCAGTACTTC. Protein: CASSVGVGGAEEQYF.

This chain links TRBV20-1 with TRBJ2-1; TRBD1 matches at 7 bases. V shed 2 bases and J 2 bases; nucleotides not matched to a gene: 6. The CDR3 spans 15 residues. Germline V gene sequence: CDR1 DFQATT, CDR2 SNEGSKA (reference sequence). CDR3 in DNA: TGCAGTGCTAGATCGGACCAGGGGGCCTACAATGAGCAGTTCTTC. Residues: CSARSDQGAYNEQFF.

This clonotype was counted many times. The rearrangement joins TRBV6-2 or TRBV6-3 to TRBJ1-1; TRBD1 might be the D (5 bases). The V gene's germline CDR1 is MNHEY and CDR2 SVGEGT. This CDR3 has 13 residues. The V end lost 4 bases, the J end lost 4 bases, and 10 bases lay between the germline ends. The CDR3 loop reads CASSLPGSTEAFF. The CDR3 DNA follows: TGTGCCAGCAGTTTGCCAGGGAGCACTGAAGCTTTCTTT.

This clonotype was counted a few times. J is TRBJ2-3 and V is TRBV5-1; 8 nucleotides line up with TRBD2. CDR3 length equals 15 residues. The V gene's germline CDR1 is SGHRS and CDR2 YFSETQ. V shed 2 bases and J 5 bases; nucleotides not matched to a gene: 7. As DNA, the CDR3 is TGCGCCAGCAGCTTCGAGACTAGCGTTATAGATACGCAGTATTTT. Translation: CASSFETSVIDTQYF.

V and J are TRBV4-1 and TRBJ2-2; the D is unclear. Trimming cost V 4 bases and J 4 bases, with 7 bases left between them. The CDR3 totals 13 residues. Germline V lookup: CDR1 MGHRA, CDR2 YSYEKL. The DNA for the CDR3 is TGCGCCAGCAGCCTCATTATCACCGGGGAGCTGTTTTTT. It specifies CASSLIITGELFF.

This chain uses TRBV7-9 with TRBJ1-4; possible D gene TRBD1, 5 bases. The V end was cut by 5 bases, the J end by 5 bases, with 15 bases between. In germline, CDR1 is SEHNR, CDR2 FQNEAQ (reference sequence). The length of the CDR3 is 15 residues. Written as DNA, the CDR3 is TGTGCCAGCAGCCCCTCGACAGTAAGAAATGAAAAACTGTTTTTT. It is translated as CASSPSTVRNEKLFF.

This clonotype showed up just a few times. The junction departs from germline at one end; a sequencing error may be responsible. The chain uses TRBV4-3 and TRBJ2-2, with a tentative D call TRBD1 (5 bases). CDR1 is LGHNA and CDR2 is YSLEER in the germline V gene. CDR3 size: 17 residues. The CDR3 region has the DNA TGCGCCAGCACCCAAGAACCTGGACACCGGAACACCGGGGAGCTGTTTTTT. Its translation is CASTQEPGHRNTGELFF.

This clonotype came up many times. This chain uses TRBV12-3 or TRBV12-4 with TRBJ2-3, with unresolved D. This CDR3 region has 13 residues. V lost 6 bases, J lost 3 bases, and 10 bases lay in between. CDR3 DNA: TGTGCCAGCAGCACGCATGGGACAGATACGCAGTATTTT. Protein sequence: CASSTHGTDTQYF.

This chain links TRBV7-2 with TRBJ2-3; 7 bases match TRBD2. This CDR3 comprises 15 residues. CDR1 is SGHTA, CDR2 FQGNSA, per germline. Trimming took 7 bases from V and 0 from J; bases not matched to a gene: 7. The CDR3 DNA follows: TGTGCCAGCACCCCTCAGCGGGGAAGCACAGATACGCAGTATTTT. Amino acid sequence: CASTPQRGSTDTQYF.

The V call is TRBV12-3 or TRBV12-4, the J call TRBJ2-2; D remains unclear. V lost 2 bases to trimming and J lost 1 base, with 5 bases between them. This CDR3 contains 14 residues. CDR3 amino acids: CASSLLGNTGELFF. CDR3 nucleotides: TGTGCCAGCAGTTTATTAGGGAACACCGGGGAGCTGTTTTTT.

V and J are TRBV7-2 and TRBJ2-5; TRBD2 agrees at 7 bases. Gene TRBJ2-7 matches the end of the DNA better, so the J call may be wrong. Germline CDR1 reads SGHTA; CDR2 reads FQGNSA. This CDR3 is built from 13 residues. Written as DNA, the CDR3 is TGTGCCAGCAGCACCACCGGGGGGAACGAGCAGTACTTC. Translated, it gives CASSTTGGNEQYF.

In its sample, this clonotype was seen a few times. The junction departs from germline at one end; a sequencing error may be responsible. V gene TRBV5-1 combines with J gene TRBJ1-4, with a weak D call TRBD1 (5 bases). CDR1 is SGHRS and CDR2 is YFSETQ in the germline V gene. The CDR3 extends over 14 amino acids. The CDR3, as DNA: TGTGCCAGCAGTTTGTTGGGGGAGCATGAAAAACTGTTTTTT. It is translated as CASSLLGEHEKLFF.

This clonotype was observed a handful of times. The V and J genes are TRBV12-3 or TRBV12-4 and TRBJ1-2; the D is unclear. V was clipped by 5 bases and J by 6 bases, with 10 bases between them. The CDR3 consists of 12 residues. CDR3 sequence: CASSLRLDGYTF. The CDR3 DNA is TGTGCCAGCAGTCTGAGGTTGGATGGCTACACCTTC.

This clonotype was found once. The chain couples TRBV19 to TRBJ1-5, with D tentatively TRBD1 (5 bases). The germline V and J ends were trimmed by 7 bases and 10 bases, with 20 bases remaining between them. The V gene's germline CDR1 is LNHDA and CDR2 SQIVND (reference sequence). The CDR3 extends over 14 amino acids. The DNA for the CDR3 is TGTGCCAGTACTCCCTGGGGACCTGTAGGCCCCCAGCATTTT. Translation gives CASTPWGPVGPQHF.

This clonotype occurred a few times. The chain employs TRBV5-6 and TRBJ2-5; D ambiguous. The CDR3 spans 15 residues. Deletions cut 0 bases from V and 11 bases from J, with 20 bases between. From germline, CDR1 is SGHDT and CDR2 YYEEEE. The CDR3 loop reads CASSLGNIATNGQYF. In DNA, the CDR3 is TGTGCCAGCAGCTTGGGAAACATCGCGACGAATGGGCAGTACTTC.

V and J are TRBV2 and TRBJ1-2; D not certain. V was shortened by 2 bases and J by 8 bases, with 9 bases between the two germline ends. The CDR3 is 12 amino acids. Germline V gene lookup returns CDR1 SNHLY and CDR2 FYNNEI. The CDR3 DNA reads TGTGCCAGCAGTGAATGGGAAGGGGGCTACACCTTC. Amino acid sequence: CASSEWEGGYTF. Full variable domain (rest looked up from reference TRBV2 and TRBJ1-2): EPEVTQTPSHQVTQMGQEVILRCVPISNHLYFYWYRQILGQKVEFLVSFYNNEISEKSEIFDDQFSVERPDGSNFTLKIRSTKLEDSAMYFCASSEWEGGYTFGSGTRLTVV.

V is TRBV20-1 and J is TRBJ2-5; unclear D gene. V was trimmed by 0 bases and J by 11 bases, leaving 16 bases between them. Germline assignment: CDR1 DFQATT and CDR2 SNEGSKA (reference sequence). The CDR3 sequence is 13 residues long. The DNA for the CDR3 is TGCAGTGCTAGAGATGCCCAGTATAGTGAGCAGTACTTC. Translated, it gives CSARDAQYSEQYF.